This TCR beta chain was recorded in a study of T cell repertoires in cytomegalovirus infection. Study-level information: Selected CMV epitopes included recently identified HLA-C-restricted ones as well as well-studied HLA-B-restricted ones.

TCRdb re-called the reads through MiXCR, storing one row per CDR3 protein. Here the sample spans roughly 860,000 distinct CDR3 sequences, over 25% being singletons. This clonotype occurred many times. Antigen: not known. The TCR sequence derives from a human donor in good health (CMV status not recorded). Some clones in this sample may be carry-over from other donors' samples. The material was cultured CD8+ T cells from PBMCs, obtained from culture after CMV antigen stimulation.

The CDR3 nucleotides read TGTGCCAGCACCCTAGCGGGGGGGTACAATGAGCAGTTCTTC. The encoded protein is CASTLAGGYNEQFF. This chain links TRBV12-3 or TRBV12-4 with TRBJ2-1; 12 bases align to TRBD2. V shed 7 bases and J 4 bases; nucleotides not matched to a gene: 2. The CDR3 length is 14 residues.